The source of this TCR beta chain is a study of T cells in Graves' hyperthyroidism and ophthalmopathy. General study points: The model's output predicted ophthalmopathy at a median of roughly seven months prior to onset.

CDR1 SGHDT and CDR2 YYEEEE come from the germline V gene. CDR3 length: 15 amino acids. Graves' hyperthyroidism qualified as stable when ophthalmopathy did not progress within 18 months. Aged 18 to 65, the patients had hyperthyroidism that was newly diagnosed and had lasted under 2 months. Amplified regions were TCR beta CDR3 sequences from RNA transcripts. Researchers ran a first-round RT-PCR on the TCR CDR3 using the HTBI primer set. TCRdb recomputed calls from the multiplex PCR reads with MiXCR, one row per CDR3 protein. The repertoire holds 450,000 to 700,000 distinct CDR3 sequences, with about 45% as singletons. For this clonotype: Its antigen is still unknown. A single base separates this from a much larger clone, so it may be a read error.

This chain links TRBV5-6 with TRBJ1-3, with unresolved D. The sequencing sample was made of peripheral blood or thyroid tissue (not recorded which). This TCR was recovered from a woman aged 18-29 years with Graves' hyperthyroidism. This CDR3 is CASSPRGWSGNAIYF. The CDR3 DNA sequence: TGTGCCAGCAGCCCTCGGGGTTGGTCTGGAAACGCCATATATTTT.